The following is a TCR beta chain sequence with its context. Its target is unknown. Germline V gene lookup returns CDR1 LGHNT and CDR2 FRNRAP. Trimming at V came to 0 bases and at J to 4 bases, leaving 3 bases not matched to a gene. The CDR3 runs to 16 residues. These data belong to a study of lymphopenia after photon versus proton radiotherapy. Findings and limits, study-wide: After lymphocyte nadir, photon-treated repertoires showed oligoclonal expansion, especially CD8+ Temra. Proton therapy kept repertoires fairly stable, unlike photons, which gained effector/memory cells. A bigger post-nadir fall in TCR diversity correlated inversely with survival time in deceased patients.

Sequencing was performed with immunoSEQ multiplex PCR; in TCRdb, only in-frame clones are kept and a portion is missing. The sample records approximately 50,000 clones, 65% to 85% being singletons. Sequences were derived from peripheral blood, sampled from a patient treated with photon-based radiotherapy. This clonotype was sampled from a man in his fifties or sixties with gastric cancer. This chain links TRBV12-5 with TRBJ2-2; 9 bases are a match to TRBD1. As DNA, the CDR3 is TGTGCTAGTGGTTTGGTACAGGGACAGGGCACCGGGGAGCTGTTTTTT. Protein sequence: CASGLVQGQGTGELFF.